What follows describes a single T cell receptor (beta chain). V lost 3 bases to trimming and J lost 5 bases, with 16 bases between them. Germline V gene sequence: CDR1 LNHDA, CDR2 SQIVND (reference sequence). The CDR3 length is 15 residues. This entry is derived from a study of T cell changes during pregnancy in multiple sclerosis. Assay used: immunoSEQ multiplex PCR; TCRdb lists only in-frame clones, some missing. Found here are approximately 25,000 clones, more than 70% of them singletons; the top ten hold 7% to 10%. The source material was CD8+ T cells from peripheral blood mononuclear cells, sampled in the second trimester of pregnancy. The receptor was derived from a female donor with multiple sclerosis, enrolled in a pregnancy study. This sequence joins TRBV19 and TRBJ1-2; D gene unclear. The CDR3 DNA reads as TGTGCCAGTAGTATTATATTGGGAGACGTTTATGGCTACACCTTC. Translated: CASSIILGDVYGYTF.